What follows are 15 T cell receptor beta chains derived from one specimen sequenced in a study of CD8 T cells in ankylosing spondylitis. TCRdb re-analysed the 5' RACE reads in MiXCR, keeping a single row per CDR3 protein. The table lists about 160,000 distinct CDR3 sequences, about 18% of them singletons, with over 7% in the top ten. Sequences were obtained from blood, either unsorted or a sorted T cell fraction (not recorded which). These receptors were collected from a male donor with ankylosing spondylitis or in good health (not recorded which).

The chain combines TRBV12-3 or TRBV12-4 with TRBJ1-1; TRBD1 is a possible D gene (5 bases). The CDR3 runs to 15 residues. The V gene lost 5 bases and the J gene lost 1 base, with 14 bases spanning the gap. CDR3: CASSKFRGRNTEAFF. CDR3 bases: TGTGCCAGCAGTAAATTTAGGGGCAGGAACACTGAAGCTTTCTTT.

The chain couples TRBV20-1 to TRBJ2-4; weak D call: TRBD1 (6 bases). The CDR3 is 17 residues long. Germline V gives CDR1 DFQATT, CDR2 SNEGSKA (reference sequence). Trimming stripped 5 bases from V and 12 bases from J, with 32 bases between. Here the CDR3 reads CSAGRQAPGFLNIDQYF. The CDR3 bases are TGCAGTGCTGGGAGACAGGCCCCGGGCTTTTTAAACATTGATCAGTACTTC.

This CDR3 reads CASSLTGGHLNTGELFF. The CDR3 coding sequence is TGCGCCAGCAGCTTGACAGGAGGGCACCTGAACACCGGGGAGCTGTTTTTT. V is TRBV5-1 and J is TRBJ2-2, with D tentatively TRBD2 (6 bases). V was shortened by 1 base and J by 1 base, with 14 bases between the two germline ends. This CDR3 comprises 17 residues. CDR1 and CDR2 (germline): SGHRS, YFSETQ.

The CDR3 DNA reads as TGTGCCAGCAGCCAACTCCGGGCCTCCGCGGCCGGGGAGCTGTTTTTT. Its translation is CASSQLRASAAGELFF. J is TRBJ2-2 and V is TRBV5-5; no reliable D call. Germline lookup yields CDR1 SGHKS and CDR2 YYEKEE (reference sequence). V dropped 4 bases and J dropped 6 bases, with 19 bases sitting between them. The CDR3 has 16 residues.

This sequence joins TRBV5-1 and TRBJ2-1, with D possibly matching TRBD2 (5 bases). The CDR3 length is 14 residues. CDR1 and CDR2 from the germline V gene are SGHRS and YFSETQ. V lost 0 bases and J lost 7, with 11 bases in between. CDR3 sequence: CASSLGQTTNEQFF. The CDR3 coding sequence is TGCGCCAGCAGCTTGGGTCAGACTACTAATGAGCAGTTCTTC.

This clonotype was observed at least ten times. The V and J genes are TRBV5-5 and TRBJ2-7; possibly TRBD2 for D (5 bases). Trimming took 4 bases from V and 5 from J, leaving 13 bases between them. There are 13 residues in the CDR3. Per the germline V gene, CDR1 is SGHKS and CDR2 is YYEKEE (reference sequence). The CDR3 loop reads CASSPRAIHEQYF. The CDR3, as DNA: TGTGCCAGCAGCCCGAGGGCCATCCACGAGCAGTACTTC.

This rearrangement joins TRBV5-4 to TRBJ2-3; 8 bases are a match to TRBD2. CDR1 and CDR2 (germline): SGHNT, YYREEE (reference sequence). The trim removed 4 bases at V and 2 bases at J, leaving 6 bases unmatched. CDR3 length: 15 residues. The CDR3 region has the DNA TGTGCCAGCAGCCCCAGCGGGAGTAACACAGATACGCAGTATTTT. This sequence encodes CASSPSGSNTDTQYF.

This clonotype occurred a few times. The V and J genes are TRBV25-1 and TRBJ1-1; tentatively, D is TRBD1 (6 bases). CDR1 MGHDK and CDR2 SYGVNS come from the germline V gene. The CDR3 is 17 amino acids. Deletions cut 6 bases from V and 0 bases from J, with 20 bases between. The CDR3 DNA reads as TGTGCCAGCAGGCGACCGGGCAGGGGAGCGTTGAACACTGAAGCTTTCTTT. Translated: CASRRPGRGALNTEAFF. Together with reference TRBV25-1 and TRBJ1-1, the CDR3 gives the full variable domain: EADIYQTPRYLVIGTGKKITLECSQTMGHDKMYWYQQDPGMELHLIHYSYGVNSTEKGDLSSESTVSRIRTEHFPLTLESARPSHTSQYLCASRRPGRGALNTEAFFGQGTRLTVV.

The V call is TRBV3-1, the J call TRBJ1-4; D might be TRBD1 (5 bases). V was cut by 4 bases and J by 8 bases, with 14 bases left in between. The CDR3 runs 14 residues. Germline V gene sequence: CDR1 LGHDT, CDR2 YNNKEL (reference sequence). CDR3 residues: CASSRQSGREKLFF. The CDR3 DNA reads as TGTGCCAGCAGCCGACAGTCGGGGAGGGAAAAACTGTTTTTT.

There are many counts of this clonotype. The rearrangement links TRBV5-1 to TRBJ2-1; TRBD2 aligns across 11 bases. The CDR3 sequence is 16 residues long. After removal of 4 bases from V and 5 bases from J, the junction contained 8 bases not matched to a gene. Looked up from germline, CDR1 is SGHRS and CDR2 is YFSETQ. The CDR3 DNA is TGCGCCAGCAGCGGGGGACTAGCGGTTCCCGACAATGAGCAGTTCTTC. This encodes CASSGGLAVPDNEQFF.

The CDR3 coding sequence is TGTGCCAGCAGTTACCGCCAGAGAGTCTACAATGAGCAGTTCTTC. This gives the protein CASSYRQRVYNEQFF. The chain recombines TRBV6-5 with TRBJ2-1; no definite D call. V lost 2 bases, J lost 3 bases, and 11 bases lay in between. Germline CDR1 reads MNHEY; CDR2 reads SVGAGI. The CDR3 loop spans 15 amino acids.

A word on this clonotype: It may be a read error: a sequence one base away is much more abundant. J is TRBJ2-7 and V is TRBV11-2; no clear D. Per germline, CDR1 SGHAT and CDR2 FQNNGV. The length of the CDR3 is 13 residues. The CDR3 DNA reads as TGTACCAGCAGCTTAGACGGAAACTACGAGCAGTACTTC. Translation: CTSSLDGNYEQYF.

This clonotype showed up just a few times. The chain carries TRBV6-5 and TRBJ2-1; 11 nucleotides match TRBD2. J gave up 4 bases and V 2 bases, and 4 bases lay outside the gene matches. This CDR3 has 16 amino acids. Germline assignment: CDR1 MNHEY and CDR2 SVGAGI. CDR3 nucleotides: TGTGCCAGCAGTTACCCCGGGACTAGCGGTTACAATGAGCAGTTCTTC. This encodes CASSYPGTSGYNEQFF.

This clonotype was counted ten times or more. The chain combines TRBV12-3 or TRBV12-4 with TRBJ2-1; maybe TRBD2 (6 bases). V was shortened by 7 bases and J by 6 bases, with 16 bases between the two germline ends. The CDR3 is 14 residues long. As DNA, the CDR3 is TGTGCCAGCAACATCGGGACTCCCTTCAATGAGCAGTTCTTC. Its protein is CASNIGTPFNEQFF.

This clonotype occurred many times. The V and J genes are TRBV7-3 and TRBJ2-3; tentatively, D is TRBD1 (6 bases). Germline V gene data show CDR1 as SGHTA and CDR2 as FQGTGA. The CDR3 totals 16 residues. Trimming cost V 5 bases and J 0 bases, with 15 bases left between them. CDR3 bases: TGTGCCAGCAGCCCCCGACTTGACAGGAGCACAGATACGCAGTATTTT. This translates into CASSPRLDRSTDTQYF.